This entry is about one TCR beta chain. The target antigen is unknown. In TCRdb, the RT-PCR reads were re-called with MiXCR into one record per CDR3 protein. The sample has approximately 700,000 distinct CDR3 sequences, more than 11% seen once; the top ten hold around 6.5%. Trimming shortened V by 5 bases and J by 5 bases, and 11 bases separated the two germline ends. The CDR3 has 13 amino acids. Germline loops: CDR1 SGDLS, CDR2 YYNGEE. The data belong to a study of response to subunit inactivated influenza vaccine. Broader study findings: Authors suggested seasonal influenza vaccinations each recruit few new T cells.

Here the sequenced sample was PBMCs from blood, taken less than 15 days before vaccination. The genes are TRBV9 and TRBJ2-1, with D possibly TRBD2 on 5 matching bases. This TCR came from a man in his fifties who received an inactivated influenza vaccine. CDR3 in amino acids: CASSAGINNEQFF. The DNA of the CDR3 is TGTGCCAGCAGTGCCGGGATCAACAATGAGCAGTTCTTC.